The T cell receptor beta chain described here comes from a study of blood T cells in healthy people across ages. There are 16 residues in the CDR3. Germline loops: CDR1 SGHDT, CDR2 YYEEEE. Between the trimmed V and J ends, which lost 0 bases and 2 bases, there was a span of 13 bases. Peripheral blood, approximately 10 milliliters per donor, was collected. Each sample gave at least 6 million isolated PBMCs. A second PCR of about 7 to 12 cycles used a sample-barcoded 5' primer and a J-beta primer mix. Each CDR3 protein is one row after TCRdb ran MiXCR on the 5' RACE reads. The sample yields just under 550,000 distinct CDR3 sequences, around 24% seen once. The data also belong to a second study, concerning T cells of mothers and their children.

The TCR comes from a boy aged 5-17 years in good health. The gene calls are TRBV5-6 and TRBJ2-3; no clear D. Material for sequencing was blood. This CDR3 reads CASSLVSGRSTDTQYF. In DNA form, the CDR3 reads TGTGCCAGCAGCTTGGTGTCGGGCAGATCCACAGATACGCAGTATTTT.